These T cell receptor beta chains were read from a single sample in a study of blood T cells in healthy people across ages. Each CDR3 protein is one row after TCRdb ran MiXCR on the 5' RACE reads. In the table there are hundreds of thousands of distinct CDR3 sequences, around 49% of which are singletons. Sequences were obtained from blood. Source of these receptors: a woman in her fifties or sixties in good health. The CDR3 runs from the conserved cysteine through the conserved F or W. A D gene is named only where the DNA matches it firmly.

CDR3: CASSLERGGGSYNEQFF
D: NA
V: TRBV5-6

CDR3: CASSSMGNLNTGELFF
D: NA
V: TRBV7-6

CDR3: CASSQTSGSGRPYEQYF
D: TRBD2
V: TRBV27

CDR3: CSGLTGYGYTF
D: NA
V: TRBV20-1

CDR3: CASSADRERDTQYF
D: TRBD1
V: TRBV28

CDR3: CASSLPRDRITKNIQYF
D: TRBD1
V: TRBV28

CDR3: CSVDSGSGNIQYF
D: NA
V: TRBV29-1

CDR3: CASTTGQETQYF
D: NA
V: TRBV2

CDR3: CASSDSRDHYGYTF
D: NA
V: TRBV6-5

CDR3: CSAYAGQGDGYTF
D: TRBD1
V: TRBV20-1

CDR3: CASSTREGRNEQYF
D: TRBD2
V: TRBV12-3/TRBV12-4

CDR3: CASSPSPGTRHYNEQFF
D: TRBD2
V: TRBV27

CDR3: CASSVEPTANSPLHF
D: NA
V: TRBV9

CDR3: CATIRDPVRNEQFF
D: NA
V: TRBV10-3

CDR3: CASSSDRSPLHF
D: NA
V: TRBV7-2

CDR3: CAISDPRTSGFYNEQFF
D: TRBD2
V: TRBV10-3

CDR3: CASSSGISDYEQFF
D: NA
V: TRBV7-2

CDR3: CASSALRDREFF
D: TRBD1
V: TRBV7-2

CDR3: CASSQLALDEQYF
D: NA
V: TRBV3-1

CDR3: CASSPRQGSHEQYF
D: NA
V: TRBV18

CDR3: CASRLATSGRVSSYNEQFF
D: TRBD2
V: TRBV5-1

CDR3: CASSQAGAKNTEAFF
D: NA
V: TRBV4-2

CDR3: CASSPEDRQRVSYEQYF
D: NA
V: TRBV18

CDR3: CASSLRQGNEAFF
D: TRBD1
V: TRBV5-1

CDR3: CSASTGTGGETQYF
D: TRBD1
V: TRBV20-1

CDR3: CASSSGTSGRYADTQYF
D: TRBD2
V: TRBV7-9

CDR3: CASSLLRQAGNEQFF
D: NA
V: TRBV7-2

CDR3: CASTPGDRSKEKLFF
D: TRBD1
V: TRBV12-3/TRBV12-4

CDR3: CSAHTSGRRDEQFF
D: TRBD2
V: TRBV20-1

CDR3: CASGVGTYNSPLHF
D: NA
V: TRBV28

CDR3: CASTTGVGEKLFF
D: TRBD1
V: TRBV12-3/TRBV12-4